A selection of T cell receptor beta chains follows, all from one sample in a study of blood T cell repertoires in COVID-19. Only in-frame clones appear in the TCRdb table, and some are missing; sequencing was by immunoSEQ multiplex PCR. The data contain a few hundred thousand clones, approximately 77% of them singletons. The sample taken for sequencing was peripheral blood. The receptors come from a young woman with acute or convalescent COVID-19. Both conserved end residues are part of each CDR3. D genes are given only for firm matches. Rows give clone size only sometimes, using once, few, many, or a class for an expanded clone.

J: TRBJ2-3
V: TRBV19
D: .
size: .
CDR3: CASSSRTTGTQYF
DNA: TGTGCCAGTAGTAGTCGAACAACAGGGACGCAGTATTTT

J: TRBJ1-1
V: TRBV3-1/TRBV3-2
D: TRBD1
size: .
CDR3: CASSLGGKGGNTEAFF
DNA: TGTGCCAGCAGCCTAGGGGGCAAGGGGGGGAACACTGAAGCTTTCTTT

J: TRBJ2-7
V: TRBV10-2
D: TRBD2
size: .
CDR3: CASSVSGRAGGSYEQYF
DNA: TGCGCCAGCAGTGTTAGCGGGAGAGCTGGGGGTTCCTACGAGCAGTACTTC

J: TRBJ2-2
V: TRBV2
D: TRBD2
size: .
CDR3: CASSLLAGAGELFF
DNA: TGTGCCAGCAGCCTACTAGCGGGAGCCGGGGAGCTGTTTTTT

J: TRBJ2-7
V: TRBV7-9
D: .
size: .
CDR3: CASHETSQAGLAYF
DNA: TGTGCCAGTCACGAGACTAGTCAGGCCGGTTTGGCGTACTTC

J: TRBJ1-5
V: TRBV4-1
D: .
size: .
CDR3: CASSQDGGMNQPQHF
DNA: TGCGCCAGCAGCCAAGATGGGGGGATGAATCAGCCCCAGCATTTT

J: TRBJ2-6
V: TRBV5-1
D: TRBD2
size: few
CDR3: CASTLNGLAGSSSGANVLTF
DNA: TGCGCCAGCACACTAAACGGACTAGCGGGGAGTAGCTCTGGGGCCAACGTCCTGACTTTC

J: TRBJ2-7
V: TRBV28
D: .
size: .
CDR3: CASTLGRPGQLAEQYF
DNA: TGTGCCAGCACCCTTGGGAGACCTGGACAGTTGGCCGAGCAGTACTTC

J: TRBJ1-1
V: TRBV6-4
D: .
size: few
CDR3: CASSDSDTREAFF
DNA: TGTGCCAGCAGTGACTCGGACACACGGGAAGCTTTCTTT

J: TRBJ1-2
V: TRBV6-5
D: TRBD1
size: .
CDR3: CASSFGTGGYGYTF
DNA: TGTGCCAGCAGTTTTGGGACAGGGGGCTATGGCTACACCTTC